This T cell receptor beta chain is drawn from a study of cytomegalovirus exposure and HLA in healthy donors. In the PCR, 60 Vbeta and 13 Jbeta primers were used. The table came from immunoSEQ multiplex PCR; TCRdb's copy has only in-frame clones and leaves some out. The sample has fewer than 110,000 clones; roughly 79% are singletons. As regards this clone: The antigen is undetermined.

Whole-study findings and limits: Accurate prediction of HLA-A and HLA-B alleles (for most subjects) was reportedly achieved from TCR beta sequences. Later analysis indicated greater clonal expansion among HLA-associated TCR beta chains than among equally common other chains. As a later analysis showed, a missense DCLRE1C variant was linked to trimming of TCR beta V- and J-genes.

From germline, CDR1 is SQVTM and CDR2 ANQGSEA. The CDR3 is 13 amino acids. The V gene lost 4 bases and the J gene lost 0 bases, with 9 bases spanning the gap. Sequencing input: PBMCs. The source is a man between 35 and 55 years old in good health and CMV-seronegative. The chain joins TRBV29-1 to TRBJ1-1, with D unclear. This CDR3 is CSVVDGMNTEAFF. The CDR3 coding sequence is TGCAGCGTTGTGGACGGGATGAACACTGAAGCTTTCTTT.